Listed here are 16 T cell receptor beta chains from one sample, sequenced in a study of blood T cell repertoires in COVID-19. Method: immunoSEQ multiplex PCR; TCRdb's copy keeps in-frame clones and lacks some. This sample carries under 300,000 clones, over 65% of them seen once, and the ten largest clones take over 4.5%. Sequencing was done on a sample of peripheral blood. All receptors come from a man aged 55 to 70 who had recovered from COVID-19.

V and J are TRBV6-5 and TRBJ2-2; 8 bases fit TRBD1. V trimming: 6 bases; J trimming: 3 bases; junction bases outside the gene matches: 3. Per germline, CDR1 MNHEY and CDR2 SVGAGI. This CDR3 has 14 residues. The CDR3 region has the DNA TGTGCCAGCAGCAAGACAGGGGACACCGGGGAGCTGTTTTTT. This gives the protein CASSKTGDTGELFF.

The genes are TRBV11-2 and TRBJ2-6; unclear D gene. V gave up 2 bases and J gave up 0 bases, with 5 bases separating them. The CDR3 is made up of 15 amino acids. Germline assignment: CDR1 SGHAT and CDR2 FQNNGV. The CDR3 nucleotides read TGTGCCAGCAGCTTATCACACTCTGGGGCCAACGTCCTGACTTTC. Protein: CASSLSHSGANVLTF.

The chain couples TRBV9 to TRBJ1-4; D gene uncertain. This CDR3 spans 14 amino acids. V was pared by 0 bases and J by 7 bases, with 10 bases between. The V gene's germline CDR1 is SGDLS and CDR2 YYNGEE. CDR3 nucleotides: TGTGCCAGCAGCGTAGGTCCGGGAGGTGAAAAACTGTTTTTT. This gives the protein CASSVGPGGEKLFF.

V is TRBV6-5 and J is TRBJ1-2, with 10 bases lining up with TRBD1. The CDR3 consists of 14 residues. Germline CDR1 and CDR2: MNHEY and SVGAGI. V gave up 5 bases and J gave up 6 bases; unmatched junction bases: 6. Written as DNA, the CDR3 is TGTGCCAGCAGTAGACAGGGGGCAACGGATGGCTACACCTTC. Its protein is CASSRQGATDGYTF.

The chain joins TRBV28 to TRBJ2-3; D might be TRBD2 (6 bases). This CDR3 spans 12 amino acids. In germline, CDR1 is MDHEN, CDR2 SYDVKM. V lost 3 bases to trimming and J lost 9 bases, with 10 bases between them. CDR3 amino acids: CASSLGGKTQYF. DNA for the CDR3: TGTGCCAGCAGTTTGGGGGGTAAAACGCAGTATTTT.

The CDR3 nucleotides are TGTGCCAGCTCACTTAAGGGGACAGTTACCTACGAGCAGTACTTC. This gives the protein CASSLKGTVTYEQYF. The V and J genes are TRBV18 and TRBJ2-7; 7 nucleotides line up with TRBD1. The CDR3 totals 15 residues. V lost 4 bases and J lost 2; bases outside the gene matches: 8. Germline loops: CDR1 KGHSH, CDR2 LQKENI.

The CDR3 reads CASSSGPHNEQFF. CDR3 in DNA: TGTGCCAGCAGTTCAGGGCCTCACAATGAGCAGTTCTTC. The chain joins TRBV12-3 or TRBV12-4 to TRBJ2-1; possible D gene TRBD1, 5 bases. This CDR3 contains 13 residues. V lost 4 bases and J 5 bases, leaving 9 bases between the germline ends.

The chain is built from TRBV3-1 (or the pseudogene TRBV3-2) and TRBJ2-3, with 9 bases that match TRBD2. V was pared by 6 bases and J by 6 bases, with 7 bases of the junction left unmatched. The CDR3 is 14 residues long. Per germline, CDR1 LGHDT and CDR2 YNNKEL (reference sequence). The chain's CDR3 is CASSGGGAADTQYF. The CDR3 DNA is TGTGCCAGCAGTGGCGGGGGGGCGGCGGATACGCAGTATTTT.

The chain joins TRBV6-5 to TRBJ2-1; 9 bases are shared with TRBD1. CDR3 length equals 15 residues. V dropped 7 bases and J dropped 6; count of bases not matched to a gene: 10. From germline, CDR1 is MNHEY and CDR2 SVGAGI. CDR3 loop: CASNRQGGHTNEQFF. In DNA form, the CDR3 reads TGTGCCAGCAATAGACAGGGGGGACATACCAATGAGCAGTTCTTC.

This clone was detected a few times. CDR3 sequence reads: CASSLLGGDSPLHF. The DNA for the CDR3 is TGTGCCAGCAGCTTACTCGGGGGGGATTCACCCCTCCACTTT. The chain has TRBV7-2 and TRBJ1-6, with D possibly TRBD1 on 5 matching bases. With 2 bases removed from V and 8 bases from J, the gap between germline ends came to 10 bases. This CDR3 has 14 amino acids. Germline V gene sequence: CDR1 SGHTA, CDR2 FQGNSA.

V usage is TRBV4-2 and J usage is TRBJ2-3, with TRBD2 matching 9 bases. CDR3 length: 15 amino acids. After removal of 3 bases from V and 6 bases from J, the junction contained 7 bases not matched to a gene. Germline assignment: CDR1 LGHNA and CDR2 YNFKEQ. CDR3 loop: CASSQTLGTSDTQYF. DNA for the CDR3: TGTGCCAGCAGCCAGACCCTAGGGACTAGCGATACGCAGTATTTT.

The chain joins TRBV20-1 to TRBJ1-3, with D uncertain. V was pared by 3 bases and J by 2 bases, with 8 bases between. Germline CDR1 reads DFQATT; CDR2 reads SNEGSKA (reference sequence). This CDR3 has 13 amino acids. The CDR3 DNA reads as TGCAGTGCTAGTATCGGGACTGGAAACACCATATATTTT. This translates into CSASIGTGNTIYF.

This clone was observed once. The genes are TRBV27 and TRBJ1-1, with D possibly matching TRBD1 (6 bases). CDR3 length equals 12 residues. From germline, CDR1 is MNHEY and CDR2 SMNVEV (reference sequence). With 5 bases removed from V and 6 bases from J, the gap between germline ends came to 10 bases. The CDR3 is CASSLRGSEAFF. The CDR3 nucleotides read TGTGCCAGCAGTCTCAGGGGTTCTGAAGCTTTCTTT.

This chain links TRBV24-1 with TRBJ1-5, with 8 bases identical to TRBD1. The CDR3 spans 13 residues. CDR1 is KGHDR and CDR2 is SFDVKD in the germline V gene. V shed 9 bases, J shed 6 bases, and the junction held 6 bases outside the gene matches. The CDR3 loop reads CATESGQGQPQHF. The CDR3 DNA is TGTGCCACCGAAAGCGGACAGGGTCAGCCCCAGCATTTT.

The gene calls are TRBV23-1 and TRBJ2-7; 9 bases fit TRBD2. TRBV23-1 is given ORF status, its function remaining uncertain. V lost 0 bases and J lost 6; bases outside the gene matches: 9. This CDR3 has 16 amino acids. CDR3 region: CASSQSDRAGGREQYF. CDR3 sequence (DNA): TGCGCCAGCAGTCAATCGGATCGGGCGGGGGGGCGCGAGCAGTACTTC.

The gene calls are TRBV3-1 (or the pseudogene TRBV3-2) and TRBJ1-2, with TRBD1 identical over 7 bases. J lost 7 bases, V lost 1 base, and 6 bases had no gene match. The germline gives CDR1 LGHDT, CDR2 YNNKEL (reference sequence). CDR3 length: 14 residues. CDR3 nucleotide sequence: TGTGCCAGCAGCCAAGTTCAGGGGGGTAGTGGCTACACCTTC. Protein sequence: CASSQVQGGSGYTF.